This T cell receptor (beta chain) came from a study of CD8 T cells in Susac syndrome. The CDR3 has 13 amino acids. Germline-derived CDR1 and CDR2 are DFQATT and SNEGSKA (reference sequence). The trim removed 0 bases at V and 7 bases at J, leaving 4 bases unmatched. With random hexamers, reverse transcription was performed on roughly 0.45 to 1 ug of RNA. Across 54 Vbeta and 13 Jbeta, TCR beta CDR3 was amplified with immunoSEQ multiplex PCR. TCRdb independently ran MiXCR on the immunoSEQ multiplex PCR reads; one entry per CDR3 protein. The table shows around 150,000 distinct CDR3 sequences, with around 93% occurring only once.

The sample was CD4+ T cells from PBMCs. V gene TRBV20-1 combines with J gene TRBJ2-7; 9 positions match TRBD2. This sequence was found in a human donor in good health. The CDR3 nucleotides read TGCAGTGCTAGAGAGGGACTAGCCCGGGAGCAGTACTTC. This sequence encodes CSAREGLAREQYF.